These 5 T cell receptor beta chains came from one sample sequenced in a study of tumor-infiltrating lymphocytes in primary liver carcinoma. TCR beta cDNA came from around 0.5 ug total RNA, primed with a constant-region primer. ARM-PCR, slightly modified, supplied the TCR beta libraries through three nested multiplex PCR rounds. A C-beta reverse primer was combined with TRBV1-TRBV30 forward primers in the first two PCR rounds, and each round had ten to eleven cycles. TCRdb independently ran MiXCR on the multiplex PCR reads; one entry per CDR3 protein. Of more than 150,000 distinct CDR3 sequences in the sample, about 60% were seen once. Both blood RNA, taken from unsorted whole blood, and germline DNA were extracted. Source material: peripheral blood. All receptors come from a man in his forties or fifties with primary liver carcinoma and hepatitis B virus infection.

Here the CDR3 DNA reads TGCAGCGTTCAGTTTAGGGACCTGCCCCCCGGGGAGCTGTTTTTT. Its protein product is CSVQFRDLPPGELFF. The gene calls are TRBV29-1 and TRBJ2-2, with D tentatively TRBD1 or TRBD2 (5 bases each). V was shortened by 5 bases and J by 6 bases, with 19 bases between the two germline ends. The germline CDR1 and CDR2 sequences are SQVTM and ANQGSEA. CDR3 length equals 15 residues.

The chain combines TRBV12-3 or TRBV12-4 with TRBJ2-2; weak D call: TRBD1 (7 bases). The CDR3 is made up of 15 amino acids. The V and J ends lost 5 bases and 7 bases respectively, with 17 bases between them. Here the CDR3 reads CASSPGGTSDGELFF. In nucleotides, the CDR3 is TGTGCCAGCAGTCCAGGGGGGACTTCCGACGGGGAGCTGTTTTTT.

Points on this clonotype: This may be a read error, as it is one base from a much larger clone. The rearrangement uses TRBV6-6 and TRBJ1-1; tentatively, D is TRBD1 (5 bases). The CDR3 runs to 15 residues. Trimming removed 10 bases at V and 4 bases at J, with 22 bases between. Per germline, CDR1 MNHNY and CDR2 SVGAGI (reference sequence). The CDR3 nucleotides are TGTGCCAACAGGTCGGGGGTAGTGGCGCCCACTGAAGCTTTCTTT. Encoded protein: CANRSGVVAPTEAFF.

Written as DNA, the CDR3 is TGTGCCAGCAGCTTGGGGACAGCCCGTGGTGAAAAACTGTTTTTT. Amino acid sequence: CASSLGTARGEKLFF. V and J are TRBV7-9 and TRBJ1-4; 7 nucleotides line up with TRBD1. This CDR3 region has 15 residues. Looked up from germline, CDR1 is SEHNR and CDR2 is FQNEAQ (reference sequence). The junction had 8 bases not matched to a gene; V was cut back by 3 bases and J by 7 bases.

In the case of this clonotype: The junction does not match germline at one end; this may be a read error. The chain carries TRBV11-2 and TRBJ1-1, with a weak D call TRBD1 (5 bases). The CDR3 contains 11 residues. Germline CDR1 SGHAT, CDR2 FQNNGV. Here the CDR3 DNA reads TGTGCTAGCAGTTTTCGGGGGGGAGCTTTCTTT. Its translation is CASSFRGGAFF. The full variable domain, rest sourced from reference TRBV11-2 and TRBJ1-1, is EAGVAQSPRYKIIEKRQSVAFWCNPISGHATLYWYQQILGQGPKLLIQFQNNGVVDDSQLPKDRFSAERLKGVDSTLKIQPAKLEDSAVYLCASSFRGGAFFGQGTRLTVV.